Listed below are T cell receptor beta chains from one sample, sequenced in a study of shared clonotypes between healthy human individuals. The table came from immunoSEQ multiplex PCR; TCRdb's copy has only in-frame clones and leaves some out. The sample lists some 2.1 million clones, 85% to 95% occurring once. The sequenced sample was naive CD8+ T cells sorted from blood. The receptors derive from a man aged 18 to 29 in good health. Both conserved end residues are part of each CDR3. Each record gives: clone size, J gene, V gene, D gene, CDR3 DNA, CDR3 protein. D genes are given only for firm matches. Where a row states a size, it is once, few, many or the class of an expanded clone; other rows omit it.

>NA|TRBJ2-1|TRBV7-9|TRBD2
TGTGCCAGCAGCTCAGGGACTAGCGGATACAATGAGCAGTTCTTC
CASSSGTSGYNEQFF
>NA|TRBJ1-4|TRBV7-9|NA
TGTGCCAGCAGCTTTCGGGGGACTAATGAAAAACTGTTTTTT
CASSFRGTNEKLFF
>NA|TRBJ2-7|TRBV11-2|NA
TGTGCCAGCAGCTTAGCCGGATGGACGGTGTCCTACGAGCAGTACTTC
CASSLAGWTVSYEQYF
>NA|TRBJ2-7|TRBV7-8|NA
TGTGCCAGCAGCTCCATAGCGCTCTCCTACGAGCAGTACTTC
CASSSIALSYEQYF
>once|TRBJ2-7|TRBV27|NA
TGTGCCAGCAGTTCGGAAGACGAGCAGTACTTC
CASSSEDEQYF
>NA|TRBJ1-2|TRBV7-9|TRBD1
TGTGCCACTACAGGGGACGGCTATGGCTACACCTTC
CATTGDGYGYTF
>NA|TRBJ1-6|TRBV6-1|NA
TGTGCCAGCATTACCGGGACGGCGTATAATTCACCCCTCCACTTT
CASITGTAYNSPLHF
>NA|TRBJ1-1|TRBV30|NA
TGTGCCTGGGCAGGGGCGGTGAACACTGAAGCTTTCTTT
CAWAGAVNTEAFF
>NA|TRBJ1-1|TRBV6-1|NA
TGTGCCAGCAGTGAGACAGGTTTGGACACTGAAGCTTTCTTT
CASSETGLDTEAFF
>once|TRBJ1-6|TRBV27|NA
TGTGCCAGCAGTGGACACCCCTATTCTTCACCCCTCCACTTT
CASSGHPYSSPLHF
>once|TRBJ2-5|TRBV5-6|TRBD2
TGTGCCAGCAGCCTAGGAAGAGCGGGAGGGCCGGAGCAAGAGACCCAGTACTTC
CASSLGRAGGPEQETQYF
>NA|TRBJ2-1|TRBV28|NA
TGTGCCAGCACAGGGGCGTACAATGAGCAGTTCTTC
CASTGAYNEQFF
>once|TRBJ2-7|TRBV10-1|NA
TGCGCCAGATTCGGTCTTTTTGACGAGCAGTACTTC
CARFGLFDEQYF
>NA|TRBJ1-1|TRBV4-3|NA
TGCGCCAGCAGCCAAGTCGAGGGGGTCACTGAAGCTTTCTTT
CASSQVEGVTEAFF
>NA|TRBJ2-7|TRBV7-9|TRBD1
TGTGCCAGCAGCCCAGAGACAGGGGTCGAGCAGTACTTC
CASSPETGVEQYF
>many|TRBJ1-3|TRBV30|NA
TGTGCCTGGAGCCAGGGCTCTGGAAACACCATATATTTT
CAWSQGSGNTIYF
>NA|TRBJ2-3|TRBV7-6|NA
TGTGCCAGCAGCTTAATTACAGATACGCAGTATTTT
CASSLITDTQYF
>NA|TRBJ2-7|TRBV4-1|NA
TGCGCCAGCAGCCAACGTAGCCTCTCCTACGAGCAGTACTTC
CASSQRSLSYEQYF
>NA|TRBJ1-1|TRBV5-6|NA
TGTGCCAGCAGCCTACTAGCGTCTGAAGCTTTCTTT
CASSLLASEAFF
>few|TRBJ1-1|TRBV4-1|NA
TGCGCCAGCAGCCAGGGGGCGCTGGGCACTGAAGCTTTCTTT
CASSQGALGTEAFF
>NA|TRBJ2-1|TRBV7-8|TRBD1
TGTGCCAGCAGCTTAGGGGGACAGGGAAAACCTGAGCAGTTCTTC
CASSLGGQGKPEQFF
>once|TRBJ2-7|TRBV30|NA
TGTGCCTGGAGCGCTCAGGCCTACGAGCAGTACTTC
CAWSAQAYEQYF
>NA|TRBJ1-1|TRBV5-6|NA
TGTGCCAGCAGCTTGGGGGAGAGGGACACTGAAGCTTTCTTT
CASSLGERDTEAFF
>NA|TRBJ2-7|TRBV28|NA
TGTGCCAGCAGAGCCCCGAGGTTCTACGAGCAGTACTTC
CASRAPRFYEQYF
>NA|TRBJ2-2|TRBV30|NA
TGTGCCTGGCAAATCGGGGTGGCCGGGGAGCTGTTTTTT
CAWQIGVAGELFF
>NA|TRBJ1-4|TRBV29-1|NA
TGCAGCGTTGAAGGACAGCTTAATGAAAAACTGTTTTTT
CSVEGQLNEKLFF
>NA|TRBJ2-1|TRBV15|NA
TGTGCCACCAGCAGGGGACTTCTATCGTACAATGAGCAGTTCTTC
CATSRGLLSYNEQFF
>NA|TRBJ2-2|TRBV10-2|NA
TGCGCCGCAACGCCGGGGTCGAGCACCGGGGAGCTGTTTTTT
CAATPGSSTGELFF
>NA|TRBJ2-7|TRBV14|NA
TGTGCCAGCAGCCAAGATGGACTCGAGCAGTACTTC
CASSQDGLEQYF
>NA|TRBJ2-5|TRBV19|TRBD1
TGTGCCAGTAGTATGGGGGACAGAACATTCCAAGAGACCCAGTACTTC
CASSMGDRTFQETQYF
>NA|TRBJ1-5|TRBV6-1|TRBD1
TGTGCCAGCAGGGAGACAGGGGGCCCCAATCAGCCCCAGCATTTT
CASRETGGPNQPQHF
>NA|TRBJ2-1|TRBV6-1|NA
TGTGCCAGCAGTGAAGGCACGGGGGCTGAGCAGTTCTTC
CASSEGTGAEQFF
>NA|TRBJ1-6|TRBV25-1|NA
TGTGCCAGTGCTCTAGGGTACAATTCACCCCTCCACTTT
CASALGYNSPLHF
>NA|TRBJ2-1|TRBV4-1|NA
TGCGCCAGCAGCCAAGACTACTACAATGAGCAGTTCTTC
CASSQDYYNEQFF
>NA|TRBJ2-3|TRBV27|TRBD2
TGTGCCAGCAGTTTCCCCTCCTCCGCGGGAGGCACAGATACGCAGTATTTT
CASSFPSSAGGTDTQYF
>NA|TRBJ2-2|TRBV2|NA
TGTGCCAGCAGTCGCCCCTCGGCCAACACCGGGGAGCTGTTTTTT
CASSRPSANTGELFF
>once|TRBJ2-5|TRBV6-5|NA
TGTGCCAGCAGGGGTTCGGGGGAGACCCAGTACTTC
CASRGSGETQYF
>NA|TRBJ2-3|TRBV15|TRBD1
TGTGCCACCTCCTGGGACAGGGGGATAACAGATACGCAGTATTTT
CATSWDRGITDTQYF
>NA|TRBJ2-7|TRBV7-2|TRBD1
TGTGCCAGCAGCTTATTCGGGGACAGAGCCTACGAGCAGTACTTC
CASSLFGDRAYEQYF
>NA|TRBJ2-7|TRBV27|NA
TGTGCCAGCAGTTCTACAGCCTCCTACGAGCAGTACTTC
CASSSTASYEQYF
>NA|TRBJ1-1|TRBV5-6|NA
TGTGCCAGCAGCAAAGGGAGGGAGGGAGGGAACACTGAAGCTTTCTTT
CASSKGREGGNTEAFF
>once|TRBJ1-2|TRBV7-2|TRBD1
TGTGCCAGCAGCCCGACAGGGGGTGGTGGCTACACCTTC
CASSPTGGGGYTF
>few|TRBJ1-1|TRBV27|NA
TGTGCCAGCAGTTTAACGAGGAACACTGAAGCTTTCTTT
CASSLTRNTEAFF
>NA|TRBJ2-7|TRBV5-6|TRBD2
TGTGCCAGCAGCTACACTAGCGGGGGGCTCTCCTACGAGCAGTACTTC
CASSYTSGGLSYEQYF
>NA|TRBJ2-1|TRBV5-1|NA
TGCGCCAGCAGCTTGCTAGCGCTCCCCCGCAATGAGCAGTTCTTC
CASSLLALPRNEQFF
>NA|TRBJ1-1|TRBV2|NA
TGTGCCAGCAGTGATGGGGGGCAGGGTGAAGCTTTCTTT
CASSDGGQGEAFF
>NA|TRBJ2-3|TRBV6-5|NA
TGTGCCAGCAGTTACGAAGAGCACTCAGATACGCAGTATTTT
CASSYEEHSDTQYF
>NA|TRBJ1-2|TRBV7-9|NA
TGTGCCAGCAGCTTTGGGGAGAGTTCTAACTATGGCTACACCTTC
CASSFGESSNYGYTF
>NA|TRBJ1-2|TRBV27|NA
TGTGCCAGCAGTTTATTTCTTGGGTATGGCTACACCTTC
CASSLFLGYGYTF
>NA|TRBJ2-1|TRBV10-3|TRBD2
TGTGCCATCAGCGACACTAGCGGGAGGCACAATGAGCAGTTCTTC
CAISDTSGRHNEQFF
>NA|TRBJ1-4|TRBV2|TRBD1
TGTGCCAGCAGTGAAGTCCCACAGGGGTGGGAGGATGAAAAACTGTTTTTT
CASSEVPQGWEDEKLFF
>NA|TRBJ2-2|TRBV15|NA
TGTGCCACCAGCAGAGATTCGGAGGACACCGGGGAGCTGTTTTTT
CATSRDSEDTGELFF